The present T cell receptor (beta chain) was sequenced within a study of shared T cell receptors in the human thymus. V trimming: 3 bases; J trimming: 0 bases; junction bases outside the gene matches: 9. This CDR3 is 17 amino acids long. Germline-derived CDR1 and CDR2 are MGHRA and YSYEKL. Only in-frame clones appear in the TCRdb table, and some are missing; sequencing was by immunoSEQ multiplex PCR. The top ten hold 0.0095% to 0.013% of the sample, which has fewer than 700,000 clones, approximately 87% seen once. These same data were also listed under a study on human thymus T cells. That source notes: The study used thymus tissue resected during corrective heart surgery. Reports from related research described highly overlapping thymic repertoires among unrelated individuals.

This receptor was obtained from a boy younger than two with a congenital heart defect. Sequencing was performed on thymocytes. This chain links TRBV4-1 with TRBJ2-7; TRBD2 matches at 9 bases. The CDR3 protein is CASSHRGLLAGSYEQYF. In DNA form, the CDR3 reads TGCGCCAGCAGCCACCGCGGACTACTAGCGGGCTCCTACGAGCAGTACTTC.